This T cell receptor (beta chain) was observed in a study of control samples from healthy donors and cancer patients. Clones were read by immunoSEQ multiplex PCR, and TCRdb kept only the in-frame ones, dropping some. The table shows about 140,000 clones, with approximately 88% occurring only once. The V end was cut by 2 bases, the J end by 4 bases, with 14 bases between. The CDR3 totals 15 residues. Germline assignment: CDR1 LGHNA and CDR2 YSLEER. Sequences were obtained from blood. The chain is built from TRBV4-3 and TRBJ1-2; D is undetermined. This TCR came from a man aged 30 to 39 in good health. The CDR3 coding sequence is TGCGCCAGCAGCCAACGAGCTGGACCGAGCTATGGCTACACCTTC. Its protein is CASSQRAGPSYGYTF.